The 2 T cell receptor beta chains reported below all come from one sample, sequenced in a study of blood T cell repertoires in COVID-19. Sequenced by immunoSEQ multiplex PCR; TCRdb stores in-frame clones only, minus some. The sample contains 200,000 to 300,000 clones, about 80% of which appear only once. The sample comprised PBMCs or T cells enriched from blood (not recorded which). The receptors come from a woman aged 40 to 50 who had been exposed to COVID-19.

Comments on this clone: One end of the junction is discordant with germline, which a read error may explain. V usage is TRBV18 and J usage is TRBJ2-3; D might be TRBD2 (5 bases). The CDR3 runs 16 residues. Germline V CDR1 and CDR2: KGHSH, LQKENI. CDR3 in amino acids: CASSPQGLWGTDTQYF. CDR3 DNA sequence: TGTGCCAGCTCGCCACAAGGACTCTGGGGAACAGATACGCAGTATTTT.

CDR3 residues: CASREPSGGAEETQYF. DNA for the CDR3: TGCGCCAGCAGGGAGCCTAGCGGGGGGGCGGAGGAGACCCAGTACTTC. J is TRBJ2-5 and V is TRBV5-1; 12 nucleotides match TRBD2. Trimming cost V 5 bases and J 5 bases; bases outside gene matches: 10. This CDR3 comprises 16 residues. Germline V gives CDR1 SGHRS, CDR2 YFSETQ.